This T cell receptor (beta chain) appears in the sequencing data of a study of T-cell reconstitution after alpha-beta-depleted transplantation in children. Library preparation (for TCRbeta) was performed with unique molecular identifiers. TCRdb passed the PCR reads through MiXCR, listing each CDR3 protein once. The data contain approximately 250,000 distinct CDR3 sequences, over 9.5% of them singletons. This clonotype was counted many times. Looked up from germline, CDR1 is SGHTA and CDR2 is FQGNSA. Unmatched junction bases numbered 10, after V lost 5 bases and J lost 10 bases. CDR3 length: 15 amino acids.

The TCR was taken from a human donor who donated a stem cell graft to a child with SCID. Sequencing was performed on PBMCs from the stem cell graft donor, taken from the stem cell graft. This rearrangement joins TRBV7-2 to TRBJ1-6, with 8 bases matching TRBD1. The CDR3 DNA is TGTGCCAGCAGCCCTCTCGGACAGGGTTCATCACCCCTCCACTTT. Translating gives CASSPLGQGSSPLHF.